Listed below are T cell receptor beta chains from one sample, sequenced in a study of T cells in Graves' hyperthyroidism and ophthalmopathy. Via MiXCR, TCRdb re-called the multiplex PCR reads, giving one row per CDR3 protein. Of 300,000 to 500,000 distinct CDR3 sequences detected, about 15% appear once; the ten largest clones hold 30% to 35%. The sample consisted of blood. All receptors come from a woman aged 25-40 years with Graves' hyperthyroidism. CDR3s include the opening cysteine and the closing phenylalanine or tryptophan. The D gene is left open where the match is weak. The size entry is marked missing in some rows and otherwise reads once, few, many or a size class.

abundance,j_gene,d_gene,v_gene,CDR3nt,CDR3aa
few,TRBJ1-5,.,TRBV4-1,TGCGCCAGCAGCCAGATAACGGGGTACAATCAGCCCCAGCATTTT,CASSQITGYNQPQHF
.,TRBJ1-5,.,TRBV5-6,TGTGCCAGCAGCTTAGGGGGTACGCGCAATCAGCCCCAGCATTTT,CASSLGGTRNQPQHF
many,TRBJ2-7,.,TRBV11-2,TGTGCCAGCAGCTTTGCGCAAACCTACGAGCAGTACTTC,CASSFAQTYEQYF
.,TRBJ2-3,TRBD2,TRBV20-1,TGCAGTACTAGAGCCCAGGGGACTAGCGGGAGGACAGATACGCGGTATTTT,CSTRAQGTSGRTDTRYF
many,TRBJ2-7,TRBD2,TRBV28,TGTGCCAGCAGTACGAGTACTAGCGGGGTCCTCTACGAGCAGTACTTC,CASSTSTSGVLYEQYF
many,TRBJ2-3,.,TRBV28,TGTGCCAGCAGTCGTCCGGGACAGGGGAGCGGGAGGGACACAGATACGCAGTATTTT,CASSRPGQGSGRDTDTQYF
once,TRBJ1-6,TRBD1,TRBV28,TGTGCCAGCAGACCATCAGGGGGCTATAATTCACCCCTCCACTTT,CASRPSGGYNSPLHF
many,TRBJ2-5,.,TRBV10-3,TGTGCCATCAGAAAGACGGATTCATCCGGAGAAGAGACCCAGTACTTC,CAIRKTDSSGEETQYF
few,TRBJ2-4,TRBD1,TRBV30,TGTGCCTGGTCGGGACAGGGGGCAAACATTCAGTACTTC,CAWSGQGANIQYF
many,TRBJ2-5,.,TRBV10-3,TGTGCCATCAGTGTCGACGGAGTCCAAGAGACCCAGTACTTC,CAISVDGVQETQYF
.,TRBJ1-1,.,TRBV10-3,TGTGCCATCAGCCTTCCAGGCCCAGGGAACACTGAAGCTTTCTTT,CAISLPGPGNTEAFF
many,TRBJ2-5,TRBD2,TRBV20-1,TGCAGTGCTAACTCCGGGACTAGCGTGACTCAAGAGACCCAGTACTTC,CSANSGTSVTQETQYF
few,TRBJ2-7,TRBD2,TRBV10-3,TGTGCCATCAGTGAGTCGACTAGCGGGAACGGCGAGCAGTACTTC,CAISESTSGNGEQYF
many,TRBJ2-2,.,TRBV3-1,TGTGCCAGCAGCACGCTATTCGCCGGGGAGCTGTTTTTT,CASSTLFAGELFF
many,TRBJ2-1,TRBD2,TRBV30,TGTGCCTGGAGTCGTTTCGGGAGGGCGGGGAATGAGCAGTTCTTC,CAWSRFGRAGNEQFF
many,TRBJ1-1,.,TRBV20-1,TGCAGTGTGGGGGGCACTGAAGCTTTCTTT,CSVGGTEAFF
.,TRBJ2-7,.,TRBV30,TGTGCCTGGAGTGTACAGGTCGAAGGCTCCTACGAGCAGTACTTC,CAWSVQVEGSYEQYF
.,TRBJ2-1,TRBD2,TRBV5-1,TGCGCCAGCAGCTTGGTTAGCGGGAGGATCTACAATGAGCAGTTCTTC,CASSLVSGRIYNEQFF
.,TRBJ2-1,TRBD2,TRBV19,TGTGCCAGTAGTACCCCCGGACTAGCGGGAGGGCCATACGGTGAGCAGTTCTTC,CASSTPGLAGGPYGEQFF
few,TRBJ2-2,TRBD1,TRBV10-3,TGTGCCATCAGTGCGTCTCTAATAGGACAGGGAACCGGGGAGCTGTTTTTT,CAISASLIGQGTGELFF
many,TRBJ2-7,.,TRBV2,TGTGCCAGCATCCGGGGGACCTACGAGCAGTACTTC,CASIRGTYEQYF
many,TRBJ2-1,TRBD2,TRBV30,TGTGCCTGGAGTGGCAGGACTAGCGGGAGGTATACGAATGAGCAGTTCTTC,CAWSGRTSGRYTNEQFF
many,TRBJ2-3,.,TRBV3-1,TGTGCCAGCGGCCTATTGGGCACAGATACGCAGTATTTT,CASGLLGTDTQYF
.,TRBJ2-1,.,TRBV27,TGTGCCAGCAGCCAATACGCCGGGGCAGCCACCAATGAGCAGTTCTTC,CASSQYAGAATNEQFF
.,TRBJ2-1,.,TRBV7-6,TGTGCCAGCAGCTCTGACTATTCCTACAATGAGCAGTTCTTC,CASSSDYSYNEQFF
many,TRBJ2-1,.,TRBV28,TGTGCCAGCAGTCCCTCGGACCGCAATGAGCAGTTCTTC,CASSPSDRNEQFF
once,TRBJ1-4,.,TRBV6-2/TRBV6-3,TGTGCCAGCAGTTACTCGGGGGCCGAATATGAAAAACTGTTTTTT,CASSYSGAEYEKLFF
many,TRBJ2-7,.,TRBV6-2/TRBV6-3,TGTGCCAGCAGTCAGACACCGTCCTACGAGCAGTACTTC,CASSQTPSYEQYF
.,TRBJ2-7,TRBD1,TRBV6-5,TGTGCCAGCCAGTTCAAAGGGGACAGATTCTACGAGCAGTACTTC,CASQFKGDRFYEQYF
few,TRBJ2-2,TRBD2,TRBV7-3,TGTGCCAGCAGCTTACTCAGCGGGATGAACACCGGGGAGCTGTTTTTT,CASSLLSGMNTGELFF
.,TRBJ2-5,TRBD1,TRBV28,TGTGCTTCGGGGCAGGGGGCTCGAGAGACCCAGTACTTC,CASGQGARETQYF
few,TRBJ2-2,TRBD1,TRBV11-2,TGTGCCAGCAGCTCAGGGGGACGACACACCGGGGAGCTGTTTTTT,CASSSGGRHTGELFF
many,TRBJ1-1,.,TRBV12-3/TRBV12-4,TGTGCCAGCAGCCCCCCGGGACTCATGAACACTGAAGCTTTCTTT,CASSPPGLMNTEAFF
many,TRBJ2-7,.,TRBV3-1,TGTGCCAGCAGCCAAGCTCCGGGACTCCGGTACGAGCAGTACTTC,CASSQAPGLRYEQYF
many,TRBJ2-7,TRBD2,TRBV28,TGTGCCAGCAGTTTTAGCGGGAGTGGCTCCTACGAGCAGTACTTC,CASSFSGSGSYEQYF
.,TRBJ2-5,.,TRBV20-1,TGCAGTGCTCCTACGGGTAGTCGGAAGACCCAGTACTTC,CSAPTGSRKTQYF
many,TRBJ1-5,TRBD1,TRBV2,TGTGCCAGCAGCCTGACAGGGTTAAATCAGCCCCAGCATTTT,CASSLTGLNQPQHF
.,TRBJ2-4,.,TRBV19,TGTGCCAGTAGTGCCTCGGACAGAGAAAACATTCAGTACTTC,CASSASDRENIQYF
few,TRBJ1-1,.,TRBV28,TGTGCCAGCGGGTACATAGTCTCTGAAGCTTTCTTT,CASGYIVSEAFF
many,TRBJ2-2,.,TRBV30,TGTGCCTGGAGTGTACGTTGGGGCGCAACCGGGGAGCTGTTTTTT,CAWSVRWGATGELFF
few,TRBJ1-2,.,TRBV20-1,TGCAGTGCTAGCCCAGAGACCTACTATGGCTACACCTTC,CSASPETYYGYTF
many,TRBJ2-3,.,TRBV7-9,TGTGCCAGCAGCTTAAAAGGGTACGATACGCAGTATTTT,CASSLKGYDTQYF
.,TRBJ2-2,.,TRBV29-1,TGCAGCGTTGGCCCTGGGGGACTCGCGAACACCGGGGAGCTGTTTTTT,CSVGPGGLANTGELFF
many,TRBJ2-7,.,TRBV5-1,TGCGCCAGCAGCTATGACACAAACTACGAGCAGTACTTC,CASSYDTNYEQYF
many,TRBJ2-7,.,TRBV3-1,TGTGCCAGCAGCCAAGGCGGTGGCAGGGTCCACGAGCAGTACTTC,CASSQGGGRVHEQYF
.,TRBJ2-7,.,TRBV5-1,TGCGCCAGCAGCTTGAGTCATAACGAGCAGTACTTC,CASSLSHNEQYF
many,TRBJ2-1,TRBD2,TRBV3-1,TGTGCCAGCAGCCAAGGCGGACTAGCGGGAGGGACCTACAATGAGCAGTTCTTC,CASSQGGLAGGTYNEQFF
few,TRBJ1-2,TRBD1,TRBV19,TGTGCCAGTAGCCGGACCTACAGGGGGGACAACTATGGCTACACCTTC,CASSRTYRGDNYGYTF
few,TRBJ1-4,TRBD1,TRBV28,TGTGCCAGCAGCGCGACAGGGGCGGCGGAAAAACTGTTTTTT,CASSATGAAEKLFF
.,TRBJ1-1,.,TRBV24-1,TGTGCCACCAGTGATTCTTCCGGGACGGGGACTGAAGCTTTCTTT,CATSDSSGTGTEAFF
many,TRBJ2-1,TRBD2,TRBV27,TGTGCCAGCAGCCCTCGTCGAGGGAGGGCCTATGATGAGCAGTTCTTC,CASSPRRGRAYDEQFF
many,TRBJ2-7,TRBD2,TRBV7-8,TGTGCCAGCAGCCTAAGAAGCGGGAGCTCCTACGAGCAGTACTTC,CASSLRSGSSYEQYF
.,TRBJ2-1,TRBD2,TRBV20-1,TGCAGTGCTCCGCCCCCGGGACTAGCGGAGGGGGGCAATGAGCAGTTCTTC,CSAPPPGLAEGGNEQFF